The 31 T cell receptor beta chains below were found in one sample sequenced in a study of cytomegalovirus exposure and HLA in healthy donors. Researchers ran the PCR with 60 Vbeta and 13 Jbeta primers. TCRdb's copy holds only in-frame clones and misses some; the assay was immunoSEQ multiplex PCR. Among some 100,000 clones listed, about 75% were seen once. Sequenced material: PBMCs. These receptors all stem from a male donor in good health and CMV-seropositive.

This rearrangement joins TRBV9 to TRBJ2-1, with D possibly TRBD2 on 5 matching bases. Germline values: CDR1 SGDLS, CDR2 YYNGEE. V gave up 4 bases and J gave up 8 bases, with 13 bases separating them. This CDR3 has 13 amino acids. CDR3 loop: CASSKLVRDEQFF. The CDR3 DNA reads TGTGCCAGCAGCAAACTAGTACGAGATGAGCAGTTCTTC.

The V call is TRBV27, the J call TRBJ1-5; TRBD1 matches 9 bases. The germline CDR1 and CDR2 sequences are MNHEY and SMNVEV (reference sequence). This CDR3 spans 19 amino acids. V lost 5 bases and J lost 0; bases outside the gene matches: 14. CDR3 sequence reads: CASSTRDRAGGYSNQPQHF. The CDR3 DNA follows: TGTGCCAGCAGTACCCGGGACAGGGCCGGGGGGTATAGCAATCAGCCCCAGCATTTT.

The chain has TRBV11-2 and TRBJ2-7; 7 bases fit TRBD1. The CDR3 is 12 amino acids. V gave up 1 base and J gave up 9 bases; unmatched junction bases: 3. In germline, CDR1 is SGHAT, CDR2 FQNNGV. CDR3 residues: CASSLVGTAQYF. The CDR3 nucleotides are TGTGCCAGCAGCTTAGTTGGGACAGCGCAGTACTTC.

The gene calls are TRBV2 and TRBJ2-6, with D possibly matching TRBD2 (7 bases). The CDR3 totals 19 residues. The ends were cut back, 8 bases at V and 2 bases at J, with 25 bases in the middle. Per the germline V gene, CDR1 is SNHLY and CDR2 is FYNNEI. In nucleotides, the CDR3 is TGTGCCAGCGGCGACAAGGACGGGGGGCTATGGGCTGGGGCCAACGTCCTGACTTTC. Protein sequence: CASGDKDGGLWAGANVLTF.

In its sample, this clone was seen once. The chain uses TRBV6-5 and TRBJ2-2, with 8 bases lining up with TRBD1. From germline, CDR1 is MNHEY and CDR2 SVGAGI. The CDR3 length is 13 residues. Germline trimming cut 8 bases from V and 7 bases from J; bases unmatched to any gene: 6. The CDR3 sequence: CASARGLDGELFF. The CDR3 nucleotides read TGTGCCAGCGCCAGGGGGCTGGACGGGGAGCTGTTTTTT.

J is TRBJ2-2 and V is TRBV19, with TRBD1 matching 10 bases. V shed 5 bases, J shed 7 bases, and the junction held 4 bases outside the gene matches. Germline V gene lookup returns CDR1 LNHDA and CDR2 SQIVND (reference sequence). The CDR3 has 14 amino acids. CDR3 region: CASSWDRGSGELFF. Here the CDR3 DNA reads TGTGCCAGTAGTTGGGACAGGGGAAGCGGGGAGCTGTTTTTT.

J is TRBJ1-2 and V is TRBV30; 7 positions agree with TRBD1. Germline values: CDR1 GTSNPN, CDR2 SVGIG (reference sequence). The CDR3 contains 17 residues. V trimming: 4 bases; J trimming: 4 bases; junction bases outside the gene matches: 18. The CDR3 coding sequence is TGTGCCTGGACCCAACCAGGGGGTTACTTTCGAGCCTATGGCTACACCTTC. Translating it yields CAWTQPGGYFRAYGYTF. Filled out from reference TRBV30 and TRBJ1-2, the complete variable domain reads SQTIHQWPATLVQPVGSPLSLECTVEGTSNPNLYWYRQAAGRGLQLLFYSVGIGQISSEVPQNLSASRPQDRQFILSSKKLLLSDSGFYLCAWTQPGGYFRAYGYTFGSGTRLTVV.

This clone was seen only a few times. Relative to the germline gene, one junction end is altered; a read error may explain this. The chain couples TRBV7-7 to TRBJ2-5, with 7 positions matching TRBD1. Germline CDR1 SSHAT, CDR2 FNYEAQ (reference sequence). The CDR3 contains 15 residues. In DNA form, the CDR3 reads TGTGCTAGCAGCTTAGACAGGGTGGGACAAGAGACCCAGTACTTC. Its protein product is CASSLDRVGQETQYF.

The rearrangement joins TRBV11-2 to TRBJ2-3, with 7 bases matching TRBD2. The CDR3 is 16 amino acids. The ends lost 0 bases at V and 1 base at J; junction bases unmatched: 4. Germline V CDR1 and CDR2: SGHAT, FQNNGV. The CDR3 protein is CASSLEGAGGTDTQYF. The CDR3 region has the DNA TGTGCCAGCAGCTTAGAGGGCGCGGGGGGCACAGATACGCAGTATTTT.

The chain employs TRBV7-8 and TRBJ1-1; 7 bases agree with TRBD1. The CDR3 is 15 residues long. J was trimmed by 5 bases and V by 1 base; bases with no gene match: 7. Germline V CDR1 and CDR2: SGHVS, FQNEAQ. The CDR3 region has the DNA TGTGCCAGCAGCTTAGTTCCAGGGGGGACGACTGAAGCTTTCTTT. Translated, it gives CASSLVPGGTTEAFF. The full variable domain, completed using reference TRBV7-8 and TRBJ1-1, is GAGVSQSPRYKVAKRGQDVALRCDPISGHVSLFWYQQALGQGPEFLTYFQNEAQLDKSGLPSDRFFAERPEGSVSTLKIQRTQQEDSAVYLCASSLVPGGTTEAFFGQGTRLTVV.

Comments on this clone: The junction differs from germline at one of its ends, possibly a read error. CDR3 sequence: CVSSEYRENTQYF. For the CDR3, the DNA is TGTGTCAGCAGTGAATACAGGGAAAATACGCAGTATTTT. The chain uses TRBV2 and TRBJ2-3, with D perhaps TRBD1 (6 bases). The CDR3 sequence is 13 residues long. CDR1 is SNHLY, CDR2 FYNNEI, per germline.

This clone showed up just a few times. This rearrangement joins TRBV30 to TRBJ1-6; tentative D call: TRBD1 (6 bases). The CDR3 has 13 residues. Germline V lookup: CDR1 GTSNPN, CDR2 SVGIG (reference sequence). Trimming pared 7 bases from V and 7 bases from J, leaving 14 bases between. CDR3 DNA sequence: TGTGCCTTAAACAGGGTAGGGAATTCACCCCTCCACTTT. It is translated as CALNRVGNSPLHF.

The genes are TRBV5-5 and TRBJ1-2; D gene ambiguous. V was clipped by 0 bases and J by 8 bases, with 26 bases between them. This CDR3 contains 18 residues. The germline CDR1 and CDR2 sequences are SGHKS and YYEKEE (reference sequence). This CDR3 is CASSLEVGSAATSRGYTF. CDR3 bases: TGTGCCAGCAGCTTGGAAGTGGGTTCGGCAGCTACCTCGCGGGGCTACACCTTC.

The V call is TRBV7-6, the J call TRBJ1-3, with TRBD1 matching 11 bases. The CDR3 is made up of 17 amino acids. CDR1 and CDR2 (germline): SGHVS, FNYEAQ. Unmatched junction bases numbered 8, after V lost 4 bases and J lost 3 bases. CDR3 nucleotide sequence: TGTGCCAGCAGCTCCTTTGGACAGGGGGCTGGTGGAAACACCATATATTTT. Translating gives CASSSFGQGAGGNTIYF.

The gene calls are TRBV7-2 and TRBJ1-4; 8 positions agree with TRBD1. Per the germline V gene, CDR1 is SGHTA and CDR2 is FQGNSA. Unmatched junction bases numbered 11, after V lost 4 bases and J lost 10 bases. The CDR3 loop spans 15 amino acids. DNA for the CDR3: TGTGCCAGCAGCTCCAGACAGGGGTTCGAGGGAAAACTGTTTTTT. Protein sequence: CASSSRQGFEGKLFF.

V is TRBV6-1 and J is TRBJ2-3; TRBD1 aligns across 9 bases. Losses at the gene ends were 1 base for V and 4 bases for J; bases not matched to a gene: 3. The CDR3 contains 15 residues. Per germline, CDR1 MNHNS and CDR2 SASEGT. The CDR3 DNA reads TGTGCCAGCAGTGAAGGCGGGACAGGGTCAGATACGCAGTATTTT. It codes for CASSEGGTGSDTQYF.

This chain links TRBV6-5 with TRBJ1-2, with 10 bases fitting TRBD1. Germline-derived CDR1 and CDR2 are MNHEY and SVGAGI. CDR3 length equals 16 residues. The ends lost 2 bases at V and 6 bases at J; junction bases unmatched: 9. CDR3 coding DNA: TGTGCCAGCAGTTACGGTTCGGGACAGGGGTCCGATGGCTACACCTTC. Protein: CASSYGSGQGSDGYTF.

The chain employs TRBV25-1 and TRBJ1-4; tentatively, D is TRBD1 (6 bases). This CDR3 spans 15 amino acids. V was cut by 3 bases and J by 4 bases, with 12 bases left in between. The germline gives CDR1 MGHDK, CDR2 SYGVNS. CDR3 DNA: TGTGCCAGCAGTGATTGGGGGCAGGGTAATGAAAAACTGTTTTTT. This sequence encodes CASSDWGQGNEKLFF.

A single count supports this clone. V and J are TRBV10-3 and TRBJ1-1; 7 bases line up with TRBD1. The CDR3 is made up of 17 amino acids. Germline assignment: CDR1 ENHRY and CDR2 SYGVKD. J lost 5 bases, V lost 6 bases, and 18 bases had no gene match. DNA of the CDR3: TGTGCCATCAGGTACAGGGTGGAGGGGGCGTCAAGAACTGAAGCTTTCTTT. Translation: CAIRYRVEGASRTEAFF.

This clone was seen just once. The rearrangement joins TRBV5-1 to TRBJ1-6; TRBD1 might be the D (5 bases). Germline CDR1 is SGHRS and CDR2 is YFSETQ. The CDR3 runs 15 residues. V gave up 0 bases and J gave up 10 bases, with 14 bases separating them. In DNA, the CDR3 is TGCGCCAGCAGCTTGGAACAGGCGGGGAGATCACCCCTCCACTTT. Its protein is CASSLEQAGRSPLHF. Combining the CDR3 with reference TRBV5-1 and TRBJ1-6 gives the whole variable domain KAGVTQTPRYLIKTRGQQVTLSCSPISGHRSVSWYQQTPGQGLQFLFEYFSETQRNKGNFPGRFSGRQFSNSRSEMNVSTLELGDSALYLCASSLEQAGRSPLHFGNGTRLTVT.

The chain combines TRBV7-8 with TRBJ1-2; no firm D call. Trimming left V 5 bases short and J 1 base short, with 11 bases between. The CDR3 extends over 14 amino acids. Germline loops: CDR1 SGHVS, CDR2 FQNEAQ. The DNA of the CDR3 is TGTGCCAGCAGCCCTGGCGGGCTTAACTATGGCTACACCTTC. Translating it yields CASSPGGLNYGYTF.

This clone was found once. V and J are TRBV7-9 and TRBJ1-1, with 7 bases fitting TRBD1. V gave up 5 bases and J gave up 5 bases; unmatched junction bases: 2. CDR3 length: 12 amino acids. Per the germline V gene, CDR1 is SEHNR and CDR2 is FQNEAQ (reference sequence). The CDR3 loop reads CASSPGGTEAFF. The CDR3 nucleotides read TGTGCCAGCAGCCCAGGGGGAACTGAAGCTTTCTTT.

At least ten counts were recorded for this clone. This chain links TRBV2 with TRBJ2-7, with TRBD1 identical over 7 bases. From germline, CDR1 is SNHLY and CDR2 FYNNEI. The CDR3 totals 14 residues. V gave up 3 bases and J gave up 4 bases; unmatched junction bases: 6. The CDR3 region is CASSDILGQYEQYF. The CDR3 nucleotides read TGTGCCAGCAGTGACATCTTGGGACAGTACGAGCAGTACTTC.

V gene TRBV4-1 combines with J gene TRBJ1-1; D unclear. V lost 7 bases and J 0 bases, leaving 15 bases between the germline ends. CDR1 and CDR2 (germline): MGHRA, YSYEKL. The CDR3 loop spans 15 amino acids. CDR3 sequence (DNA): TGCGCCAGCACCCCAAGCTTAGCGTTGAACACTGAAGCTTTCTTT. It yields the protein CASTPSLALNTEAFF.

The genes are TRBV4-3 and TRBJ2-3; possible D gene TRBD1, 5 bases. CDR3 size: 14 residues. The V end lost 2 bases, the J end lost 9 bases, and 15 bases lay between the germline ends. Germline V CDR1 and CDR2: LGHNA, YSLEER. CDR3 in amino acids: CASSQTVGPWTQYF. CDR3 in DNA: TGCGCCAGCAGCCAAACTGTGGGGCCCTGGACGCAGTATTTT.

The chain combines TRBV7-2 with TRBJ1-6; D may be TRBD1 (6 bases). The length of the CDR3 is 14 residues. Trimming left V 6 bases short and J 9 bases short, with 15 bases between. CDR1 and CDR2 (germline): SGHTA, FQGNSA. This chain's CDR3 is CASRGTGSSSPLHF. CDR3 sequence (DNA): TGTGCCAGCAGAGGAACAGGGAGTAGTTCACCCCTCCACTTT.

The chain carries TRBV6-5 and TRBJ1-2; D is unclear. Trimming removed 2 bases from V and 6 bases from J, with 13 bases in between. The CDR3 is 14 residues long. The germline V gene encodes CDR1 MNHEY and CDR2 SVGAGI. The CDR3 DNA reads TGTGCCAGCAGTTACGCACGGGCGGGAGATGGCTACACCTTC. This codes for CASSYARAGDGYTF.

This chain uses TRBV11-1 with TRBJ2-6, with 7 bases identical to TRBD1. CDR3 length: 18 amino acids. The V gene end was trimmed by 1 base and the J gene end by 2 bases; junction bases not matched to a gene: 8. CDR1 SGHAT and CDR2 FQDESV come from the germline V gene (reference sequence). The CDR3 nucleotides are TGTGCCAGCAGCTTAGTCGGCAGGGGGTGTACTGGGGCCAACGTCCTGACTTTC. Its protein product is CASSLVGRGCTGANVLTF.

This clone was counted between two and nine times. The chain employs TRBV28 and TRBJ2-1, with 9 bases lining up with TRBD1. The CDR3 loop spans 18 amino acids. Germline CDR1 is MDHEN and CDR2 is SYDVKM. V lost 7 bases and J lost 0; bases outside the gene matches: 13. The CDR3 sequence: CASTSAGQGYSSYNEQFF. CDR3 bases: TGTGCCAGCACCTCGGCGGGACAGGGATATAGCTCCTACAATGAGCAGTTCTTC.

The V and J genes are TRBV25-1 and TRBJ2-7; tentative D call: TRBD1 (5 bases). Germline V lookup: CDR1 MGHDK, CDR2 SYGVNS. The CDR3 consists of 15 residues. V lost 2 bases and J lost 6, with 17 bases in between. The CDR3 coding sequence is TGTGCCAGCAGTGAACCCAGGGTTTTACCTACCGAGCAGTACTTC. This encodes CASSEPRVLPTEQYF.

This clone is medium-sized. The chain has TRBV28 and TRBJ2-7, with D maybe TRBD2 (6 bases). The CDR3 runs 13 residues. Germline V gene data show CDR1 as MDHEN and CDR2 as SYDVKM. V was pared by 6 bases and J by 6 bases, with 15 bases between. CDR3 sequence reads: CASRFTGGSEQYF. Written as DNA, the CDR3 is TGTGCCAGCAGATTCACCGGGGGATCCGAGCAGTACTTC.